Listed below are T cell receptor beta chains from one sample, sequenced in a study of patients and donors after allogeneic stem cell transplantation. One entry per CDR3 protein, called by TCRdb with MiXCR from the RT-PCR reads. The sample lists hundreds of thousands of distinct CDR3 sequences, around 16% occurring once. The sequenced sample was blood, either unsorted or a sorted T cell fraction (not recorded which). These TCRs come from a human donor who was either an allogeneic HSCT recipient or a stem cell or donor lymphocyte infusion donor (not recorded which). It is not recorded whose cells these are; they may come from a transplant donor. Both conserved end residues are part of each CDR3. A D gene is named only where the DNA matches it firmly. Rows give clone size only sometimes, using once, few, many, or a class for an expanded clone.

size	V	D	J	CDR3	DNA
NA	TRBV6-1	NA	TRBJ1-5	CASSGYGQGTQPQHF	TGTGCCAGCAGTGGATACGGGCAGGGAACTCAGCCCCAGCATTTT
many	TRBV20-1	NA	TRBJ2-7	CSARRQPYEQYF	TGCAGTGCTAGACGGCAGCCCTACGAGCAGTACTTC
NA	TRBV9	NA	TRBJ2-2	CASSTTYTGELFF	TGTGCCAGCAGCACCACCTACACCGGGGAGCTGTTTTTT
few	TRBV7-2	NA	TRBJ1-5	CASSLAGRGDQPQHF	TGTGCCAGCAGCTTAGCGGGTAGGGGTGATCAGCCCCAGCATTTT
NA	TRBV24-1	NA	TRBJ2-1	CATSDQTRSSYNEQFF	TGTGCCACCAGTGATCAAACACGGAGCTCCTACAATGAGCAGTTCTTC
NA	TRBV4-2	NA	TRBJ1-4	CASSPGVDEGEKLFF	TGTGCCAGCAGCCCGGGGGTTGACGAGGGGGAAAAACTGTTTTTT
NA	TRBV9	NA	TRBJ1-2	CASSSLTNDYGYTF	TGTGCCAGCAGCTCCTTGACGAACGACTATGGCTACACCTTC
NA	TRBV5-1	NA	TRBJ2-5	CASSLLGGDQETQYF	TGCGCCAGCAGCTTGTTGGGCGGGGATCAAGAGACCCAGTACTTC
NA	TRBV5-1	NA	TRBJ1-3	CASSLVGGQAGNTIYF	TGCGCCAGCAGCTTGGTAGGGGGTCAGGCTGGAAACACCATATATTTT
few	TRBV27	NA	TRBJ2-7	CASSLGRDGEQYF	TGTGCCAGCAGTTTAGGCAGGGACGGCGAGCAGTACTTC
few	TRBV14	NA	TRBJ1-1	CASSPPGTANTEAFF	TGTGCCAGCAGCCCTCCAGGGACGGCGAACACTGAAGCTTTCTTT
NA	TRBV15	NA	TRBJ2-7	CATSRVSALAVNEQYF	TGTGCCACCAGCAGAGTTTCGGCGCTAGCAGTCAACGAGCAGTACTTC
NA	TRBV5-1	NA	TRBJ1-2	CASSLATGARDGYTF	TGCGCCAGCAGCTTGGCCACGGGGGCAAGAGATGGCTACACCTTC
few	TRBV15	NA	TRBJ1-1	CATGVGGAGTEAFF	TGTGCCACAGGGGTAGGGGGTGCCGGTACTGAAGCTTTCTTT
NA	TRBV7-2	TRBD2	TRBJ2-3	CASSTRAGGNTDTQYF	TGTGCCAGCAGCACAAGAGCGGGGGGGAACACAGATACGCAGTATTTT
few	TRBV5-6	TRBD1	TRBJ1-1	CASSLGTRQGPEAFF	TGTGCCAGCAGTCTCGGGACTAGACAGGGCCCAGAAGCTTTCTTT
few	TRBV10-3	NA	TRBJ2-7	CASAKDAYEQYF	TGTGCCAGCGCTAAGGATGCCTACGAGCAGTACTTC
NA	TRBV5-1	TRBD1	TRBJ2-5	CASSLRDRSETQYF	TGCGCCAGCAGCTTGAGGGACAGATCGGAGACCCAGTACTTC
few	TRBV4-1	NA	TRBJ1-4	CASSQSNEKLFF	TGCGCCAGCAGCCAATCTAATGAAAAACTGTTTTTT
NA	TRBV4-1	NA	TRBJ1-5	CASSQGGGIQPQHF	TGCGCCAGCAGCCAGGGGGGAGGGATTCAGCCCCAGCATTTT
many	TRBV12-3/TRBV12-4	NA	TRBJ1-1	CASSLLGRGDTEAFF	TGTGCCAGCAGTTTATTGGGTAGGGGGGACACTGAAGCTTTCTTT
NA	TRBV6-2/TRBV6-3	TRBD2	TRBJ2-3	CASSPGLATLATQYF	TGTGCCAGCAGCCCCGGACTAGCAACCCTAGCTACGCAGTATTTT
many	TRBV3-1	NA	TRBJ1-1	CASSQGPVSNTEAFF	TGTGCCAGCAGCCAAGGACCTGTCTCGAACACTGAAGCTTTCTTT
few	TRBV4-1	NA	TRBJ2-3	CASSHEGGGTDTQYF	TGCGCCAGCAGCCATGAAGGGGGAGGCACAGATACGCAGTATTTT
few	TRBV10-3	NA	TRBJ2-4	CAISESNGQGAKNIQYF	TGTGCCATCAGTGAGTCGAATGGCCAGGGGGCCAAAAACATTCAGTACTTC
many	TRBV7-2	NA	TRBJ1-1	CASSLDSYTEAFF	TGTGCCAGCAGCTTAGACTCGTACACTGAAGCTTTCTTT
NA	TRBV5-1	TRBD1	TRBJ1-6	CASSRWTGDSPLHF	TGCGCCAGCAGCCGGTGGACAGGGGATTCACCCCTCCACTTT
few	TRBV9	TRBD2	TRBJ2-5	CASSPRLAGGYETQYF	TGTGCCAGCAGCCCAAGACTAGCGGGAGGTTACGAGACCCAGTACTTC
many	TRBV5-1	NA	TRBJ2-2	CASSSRFTGELFF	TGCGCCAGCAGCTCGCGTTTCACCGGGGAGCTGTTTTTT
NA	TRBV7-8	NA	TRBJ2-7	CASSPGGTGYEQYF	TGTGCCAGCAGCCCGGGAGGGACAGGGTACGAGCAGTACTTC
few	TRBV12-3/TRBV12-4	NA	TRBJ2-5	CASSLAGVTQYF	TGTGCCAGCAGTTTAGCGGGGGTGACCCAGTACTTC
NA	TRBV4-3	TRBD1	TRBJ2-7	CASSQGRGRSYEQYF	TGCGCCAGCAGCCAAGGCAGGGGGCGCTCCTACGAGCAGTACTTC
NA	TRBV7-9	TRBD2	TRBJ2-7	CASSFREGKVNEQYF	TGTGCCAGCAGCTTTCGGGAGGGAAAAGTAAACGAGCAGTACTTC
many	TRBV29-1	NA	TRBJ2-3	CSVQWTDTQYF	TGCAGCGTTCAATGGACAGATACGCAGTATTTT
few	TRBV7-9	NA	TRBJ2-5	CASSLARLGGETQYF	TGTGCCAGCAGCTTAGCGAGGCTCGGAGGGGAGACCCAGTACTTC
many	TRBV12-3/TRBV12-4	NA	TRBJ2-5	CASSYYYQETQYF	TGTGCCAGCAGCTACTATTACCAAGAGACCCAGTACTTC
NA	TRBV29-1	NA	TRBJ2-3	CSVVGRRPSTDTQYF	TGCAGCGTTGTGGGGCGGAGGCCTAGCACAGATACGCAGTATTTT
many	TRBV20-1	NA	TRBJ2-1	CSAIELNEQFF	TGCAGTGCTATAGAGCTCAATGAGCAGTTCTTC
NA	TRBV6-1	TRBD1	TRBJ1-1	CASRDSDREGTEAFF	TGTGCCAGCAGAGACTCCGACAGGGAAGGAACTGAAGCTTTCTTT
many	TRBV10-3	TRBD1	TRBJ1-4	CAISVNRGPEKLFF	TGTGCCATCAGTGTTAACAGGGGGCCTGAAAAACTGTTTTTT